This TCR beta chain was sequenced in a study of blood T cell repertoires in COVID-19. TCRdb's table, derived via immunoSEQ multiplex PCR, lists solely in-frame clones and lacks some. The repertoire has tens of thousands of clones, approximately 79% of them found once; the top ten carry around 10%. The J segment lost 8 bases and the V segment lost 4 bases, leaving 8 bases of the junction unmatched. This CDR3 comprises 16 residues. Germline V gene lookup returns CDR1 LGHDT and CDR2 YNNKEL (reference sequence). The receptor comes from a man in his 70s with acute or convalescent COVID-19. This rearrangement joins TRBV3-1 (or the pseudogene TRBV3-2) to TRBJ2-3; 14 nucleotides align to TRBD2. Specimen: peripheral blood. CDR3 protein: CASSPGTSGGVSTQYF. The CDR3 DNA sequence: TGTGCCAGCAGCCCCGGGACTAGCGGGGGTGTCAGTACGCAGTATTTT.